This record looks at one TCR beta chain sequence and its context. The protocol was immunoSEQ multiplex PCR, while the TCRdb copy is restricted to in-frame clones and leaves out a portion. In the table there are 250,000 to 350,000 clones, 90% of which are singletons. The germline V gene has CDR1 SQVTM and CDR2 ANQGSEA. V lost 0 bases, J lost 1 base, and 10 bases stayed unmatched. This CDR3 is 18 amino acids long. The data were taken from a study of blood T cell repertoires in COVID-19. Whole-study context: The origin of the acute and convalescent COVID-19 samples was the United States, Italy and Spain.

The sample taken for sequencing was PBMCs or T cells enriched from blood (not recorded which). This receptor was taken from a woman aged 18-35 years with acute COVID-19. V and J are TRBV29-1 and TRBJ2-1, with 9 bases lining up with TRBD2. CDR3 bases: TGCAGCGTTGAAGAGTGGTTAGCGGGAGTTAAATCCTACAATGAGCAGTTCTTC. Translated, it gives CSVEEWLAGVKSYNEQFF.